What follows is one T cell receptor (beta chain) and its context. What it binds is not known. This record comes from a study of T cells expressing NK-cell markers. Overall study context: Sequenced donors, eight in total, included seven who were HCMV-seropositive and one who was seronegative. Study results and limitations: Topping the CD3+CD56-NKG2C+ fraction as well were these clonotypes, in a handful of donors. Dominant NKG2C+ clonotypes made up about 1.0-7.0% of CD8+ T cells in six donors.

cDNA encoding TCR beta was synthesized via 5'RACE template switching incorporating UMIs. TCRdb reprocessed the 5' RACE reads and keeps a single row for each CDR3 protein, giving no DNA. This sample's clone table lists 350,000 to 500,000 distinct CDR3 sequences. CDR1 DFQATT and CDR2 SNEGSKA come from the germline V gene (reference sequence). The CDR3 has 18 amino acids. The V and J genes are TRBV20-1 and TRBJ2-1; TCRdb outputs TRBD1, but without DNA this stays unchecked. The sequenced sample consisted of blood T cells: a sorted CD56 or NKG2C T cell subset, CD4+ or CD8+ T cells, or bulk PBMC T cells (not recorded which). The sequence was obtained from a woman aged 18-70 years in good health. CDR3 sequence reads: CSARDLDLQVNSYNEQFF.